This T cell receptor (beta chain) was recovered during a study of beta chain features in type 1 diabetes. As every portion of the isolated RNA was reverse transcribed, the sequencing read expressed TCRB transcripts. Assay: immunoSEQ multiplex PCR; the TCRdb copy retains only in-frame clones and omits some. The sample includes around 150,000 clones, 6.5% to 8.5% seen only once; the top ten take roughly 1.4%. Study-wide results and caveats: Patients with Type 1 diabetes showed moderately but significantly shorter TCRB CDR3s in all four CD4+ subsets.

As concerns this clone: What it binds is not known.

This CDR3 region has 13 residues. Trimming pared 2 bases from V and 3 bases from J, leaving 7 bases between. The germline V gene encodes CDR1 LNHDA and CDR2 SQIVND (reference sequence). This receptor was taken from a woman younger than 45 in good health. The sample taken for sequencing was central memory CD4+ T cells from blood. The chain carries TRBV19 and TRBJ1-1; D perhaps matches TRBD1 (5 bases). In nucleotides, the CDR3 is TGTGCCAGTAGTATATCCAGGGACACTGAAGCTTTCTTT. Translating gives CASSISRDTEAFF.